The present entry profiles one TCR beta chain with its context. Sequence at one end of the junction differs from germline and may be a read error. These data belong to a study of blood T cell repertoires in COVID-19. Turning to the study itself: Sites across the United States, Italy and Spain contributed samples from acute and convalescent COVID-19.

Using immunoSEQ multiplex PCR, the repertoire was profiled, and TCRdb retains in-frame clones only, with some absent. In the table there are roughly 80,000 clones, around 80% of which are singletons. This TCR came from a man older than 75 with acute or convalescent COVID-19. The source material was peripheral blood.

For the CDR3, the DNA is TGCGCCAGCAGTTTGGGACACGGGGGAAATGAAAAACTGTTTTTT. It encodes CASSLGHGGNEKLFF. This rearrangement joins TRBV5-1 to TRBJ1-4, with D possibly being TRBD1 (6 bases). There are 15 residues in the CDR3. The germline gives CDR1 SGHRS, CDR2 YFSETQ. The entire variable domain, with the rest obtained from reference TRBV5-1 and TRBJ1-4, is as follows: KAGVTQTPRYLIKTRGQQVTLSCSPISGHRSVSWYQQTPGQGLQFLFEYFSETQRNKGNFPGRFSGRQFSNSRSEMNVSTLELGDSALYLCASSLGHGGNEKLFFGSGTQLSVL.